A selection of T cell receptor beta chains follows, all from one sample in a study of PD-1 blockade in classical Hodgkin lymphoma. The table came from immunoSEQ multiplex PCR; TCRdb's copy has only in-frame clones and leaves some out. The sample holds around 30,000 clones, 91% seen once. The sequenced material came from peripheral blood mononuclear cells (PBMCs). Receptor source: a human donor with classical Hodgkin lymphoma. Both conserved end residues are trimmed from each CDR3. The order of the fields is CDR3 protein, clone size, J gene, V gene. Only part of the rows carry a size: once, few, many, or a class if the clone is expanded.

CDR3 protein: ASSLNFEQY; clone size: NA; J gene: TRBJ2-7; V gene: TRBV7-9
CDR3 protein: ASSATGGGNQPQH; clone size: NA; J gene: TRBJ1-5; V gene: TRBV18
CDR3 protein: ASSARLAGGPYNEQF; clone size: NA; J gene: TRBJ2-1; V gene: TRBV7-2
CDR3 protein: ASRRNQETQY; clone size: NA; J gene: TRBJ2-5; V gene: TRBV28
CDR3 protein: ASSLHGQLVYGYT; clone size: NA; J gene: TRBJ1-2; V gene: TRBV5-4
CDR3 protein: ASSYQPQVYNEQF; clone size: NA; J gene: TRBJ2-1; V gene: TRBV6-5
CDR3 protein: ASSLGASYNEQF; clone size: NA; J gene: TRBJ2-1; V gene: TRBV7-2
CDR3 protein: ASSAHSGGQF; clone size: few; J gene: TRBJ2-1; V gene: TRBV6-1
CDR3 protein: ASSLARGSNQPQH; clone size: NA; J gene: TRBJ1-5; V gene: TRBV7-2
CDR3 protein: ASSATVNTEAF; clone size: few; J gene: TRBJ1-1; V gene: TRBV9
CDR3 protein: ASSLYRAGYT; clone size: NA; J gene: TRBJ1-2; V gene: TRBV5-6
CDR3 protein: ASSLVDEQY; clone size: few; J gene: TRBJ2-7; V gene: TRBV7-8
CDR3 protein: ASSTSRDSQETQY; clone size: NA; J gene: TRBJ2-5; V gene: TRBV19
CDR3 protein: ASVGTTHYEQY; clone size: NA; J gene: TRBJ2-7; V gene: TRBV7-9